This T cell receptor beta chain was sequenced during a study of shared clonotypes between healthy human individuals. Remarks on this clone: Its matching antigen is unknown.

The repertoire was sequenced with immunoSEQ multiplex PCR; TCRdb's copy has only in-frame clones and lacks some. This sample has about 2.2 million clones; 90% to 95% occur once, and the top ten carry about 1.6%. This CDR3 comprises 16 residues. The J segment lost 2 bases and the V segment lost 4 bases, leaving 9 bases of the junction unmatched. Germline-derived CDR1 and CDR2 are MDHEN and SYDVKM. Overall study results and limits: Some naive CD4 clonotypes, 4% to 6%, turned up in common across a handful of donors. Depth of sequencing was expected to influence donor clonotype sharing.

CD45RO-negative CD8 cells positively selected for CCR7 made up the naive population, which excluded terminally differentiated effector memory CD45RA+ cells. The sequenced material came from naive CD8+ T cells from PBMCs. The chain is built from TRBV28 and TRBJ2-7, with TRBD2 matching over 9 bases. The clonotype comes from a man younger than 35 in good health. Some clones in this sample may be carry-over from other donors' samples. CDR3 protein: CASSSWAGGRPYEQYF. Written as DNA, the CDR3 is TGTGCCAGCAGTTCATGGGCGGGAGGGCGGCCCTACGAGCAGTACTTC.